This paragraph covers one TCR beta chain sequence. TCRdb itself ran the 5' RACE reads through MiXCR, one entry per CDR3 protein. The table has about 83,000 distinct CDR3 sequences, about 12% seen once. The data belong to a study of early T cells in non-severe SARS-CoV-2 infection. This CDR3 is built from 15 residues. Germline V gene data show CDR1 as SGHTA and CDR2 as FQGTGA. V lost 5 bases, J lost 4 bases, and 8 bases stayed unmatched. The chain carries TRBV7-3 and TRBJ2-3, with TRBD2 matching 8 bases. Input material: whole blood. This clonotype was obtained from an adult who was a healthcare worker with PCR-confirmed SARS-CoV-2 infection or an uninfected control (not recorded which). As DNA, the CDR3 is TGTGCCAGCAGCCTAGTGCCGGGAGGGGCAGATACGCAGTATTTT. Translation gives CASSLVPGGADTQYF.